The rows below give T cell receptor beta chains drawn from one sample of a study of identical twins. TCRdb re-called the 5' RACE reads with MiXCR, one entry per CDR3 protein. The sample has approximately 680,000 distinct CDR3 sequences, under 8.5% seen once; the top ten hold 1.6%. The same sample was also used in a study of yellow fever vaccine responses in identical twins.

The sample taken for sequencing was PBMCs. These receptors were collected from a woman aged 18-35 years in good health. CDR3s include the opening cysteine and the closing phenylalanine or tryptophan. Fields, in order: clone size, V gene, CDR3 length, J gene, D gene, CDR3 protein, CDR3 DNA. The D gene is left open where the match is weak. Only some rows state a clone size, as once, few, many or a class for expanded clones.

abundance: many
v_gene: TRBV5-1
len: 15
j_gene: TRBJ1-2
d_gene: NA
CDR3aa: CASSPLGAPGYGYTF
CDR3nt: TGCGCCAGCAGCCCACTCGGGGCGCCTGGATATGGCTACACCTTC

abundance: few
v_gene: TRBV12-3/TRBV12-4
len: 12
j_gene: TRBJ1-1
d_gene: NA
CDR3aa: CASSLGGRAAFF
CDR3nt: TGTGCCAGCAGTTTAGGAGGGCGAGCGGCTTTCTTT

abundance: NA
v_gene: TRBV20-1
len: 13
j_gene: TRBJ2-1
d_gene: NA
CDR3aa: CSAVHGSYNEQFF
CDR3nt: TGCAGTGCCGTCCATGGCTCCTACAATGAGCAGTTCTTC

abundance: few
v_gene: TRBV6-5
len: 15
j_gene: TRBJ2-7
d_gene: TRBD2
CDR3aa: CASSYSGGGTYEQYF
CDR3nt: TGTGCCAGCAGTTACAGCGGGGGCGGTACCTACGAGCAGTACTTC

abundance: NA
v_gene: TRBV28
len: 15
j_gene: TRBJ2-3
d_gene: TRBD1
CDR3aa: CASSNGQAASDTQYF
CDR3nt: TGTGCCAGCAGCAATGGACAGGCGGCGTCAGATACGCAGTATTTT

abundance: many
v_gene: TRBV20-1
len: 16
j_gene: TRBJ2-5
d_gene: NA
CDR3aa: CSARGLGWRIQETQYF
CDR3nt: TGCAGTGCTAGAGGCCTAGGTTGGAGGATCCAAGAGACCCAGTACTTC

abundance: few
v_gene: TRBV9
len: 14
j_gene: TRBJ2-7
d_gene: NA
CDR3aa: CASSQEFGSYEQYF
CDR3nt: TGTGCCAGCAGCCAGGAGTTTGGTTCCTACGAGCAGTACTTC

abundance: NA
v_gene: TRBV20-1
len: 13
j_gene: TRBJ2-5
d_gene: TRBD2
CDR3aa: CSAGLAGLETQYF
CDR3nt: TGCAGTGCGGGACTAGCGGGATTAGAGACCCAGTACTTC

abundance: many
v_gene: TRBV2
len: 15
j_gene: TRBJ2-3
d_gene: TRBD2
CDR3aa: CASSEDRGVTDTQYF
CDR3nt: TGTGCCAGCAGTGAAGATCGGGGGGTCACAGATACGCAGTATTTT

abundance: NA
v_gene: TRBV19
len: 15
j_gene: TRBJ2-3
d_gene: TRBD1
CDR3aa: CASTPAGGVTDTQYF
CDR3nt: TGTGCCAGTACCCCCGCAGGGGGCGTCACAGATACGCAGTATTTT

abundance: many
v_gene: TRBV4-2
len: 16
j_gene: TRBJ2-5
d_gene: TRBD2
CDR3aa: CASSQDLAGGQETQYF
CDR3nt: TGTGCCAGCAGCCAAGACCTAGCGGGGGGACAAGAGACCCAGTACTTC

abundance: NA
v_gene: TRBV20-1
len: 12
j_gene: TRBJ2-2
d_gene: NA
CDR3aa: CSARVDTGELFF
CDR3nt: TGCAGTGCTAGAGTGGACACCGGGGAGCTGTTTTTT

abundance: NA
v_gene: TRBV5-4
len: 14
j_gene: TRBJ2-3
d_gene: NA
CDR3aa: CASSFPERLDTQYF
CDR3nt: TGTGCCAGCAGCTTCCCCGAGCGGTTAGATACGCAGTATTTT

abundance: NA
v_gene: TRBV29-1
len: 13
j_gene: TRBJ2-3
d_gene: NA
CDR3aa: CSEKTASTDTQYF
CDR3nt: TGCAGCGAGAAGACAGCTAGCACAGATACGCAGTATTTT

abundance: NA
v_gene: TRBV12-3/TRBV12-4
len: 17
j_gene: TRBJ2-6
d_gene: NA
CDR3aa: CASSFGASASGANVLTF
CDR3nt: TGTGCCAGCAGTTTCGGTGCTTCAGCTTCTGGGGCCAACGTCCTGACTTTC

abundance: many
v_gene: TRBV7-9
len: 13
j_gene: TRBJ2-1
d_gene: NA
CDR3aa: CASSLSTGRRKFF
CDR3nt: TGTGCCAGCAGCTTAAGCACGGGGAGGCGGAAGTTCTTC

abundance: NA
v_gene: TRBV7-3
len: 16
j_gene: TRBJ2-7
d_gene: TRBD2
CDR3aa: CASSGSSTSGAYEQYF
CDR3nt: TGTGCCAGCAGCGGAAGCTCGACTAGCGGAGCCTACGAGCAGTACTTC